The source of this T cell receptor beta chain is a study of T cell changes during pregnancy in multiple sclerosis. There are 14 residues in the CDR3. V shed 1 base and J shed 7 bases, with 13 bases lying between them. Germline loops: CDR1 MGHRA, CDR2 YSYEKL. Repertoires were generated with immunoSEQ multiplex PCR, while TCRdb's copy carries only in-frame clones and drops some. This table has about 100,000 clones, roughly 90% appearing once. The V call is TRBV4-1, the J call TRBJ1-2; D is unresolved. The sample was peripheral blood, taken after pregnancy. This TCR was sampled from a female donor with multiple sclerosis, enrolled in a pregnancy study. CDR3 bases: TGCGCCAGCAGCCAAGTGGTTCTTGAGGGTGGCTACACCTTC. It specifies CASSQVVLEGGYTF.